The present entry profiles one T cell receptor beta chain with its context. The CDR3 covers 19 residues. Trimming cost V 3 bases and J 0 bases; bases outside gene matches: 11. The germline CDR1 and CDR2 sequences are SGHKS and YYEKEE (reference sequence). This record belongs to a study of blood T cells in healthy people across ages. PCR was performed a second time for 7 to 11 cycles using a sample-barcoded 5' primer and a J-beta primer mix. TCRdb re-called the 5' RACE reads with MiXCR, one entry per CDR3 protein. Of around 800,000 distinct CDR3 sequences in the sample, roughly 24% were seen once. These records were also assigned to another study, of T cells of mothers and their children. That paper adds: Related mother-child pairs showed slightly, non-significantly higher overlap than unrelated pairs.

This TCR was recovered from a boy younger than 18 in good health. The specimen sequenced was blood. J is TRBJ2-6 and V is TRBV5-5; 8 nucleotides line up with TRBD2. CDR3 DNA: TGTGCCAGCAGCTCGACCAATAGCGGGGCTGACTCTGGGGCCAACGTCCTGACTTTC. Translation: CASSSTNSGADSGANVLTF.